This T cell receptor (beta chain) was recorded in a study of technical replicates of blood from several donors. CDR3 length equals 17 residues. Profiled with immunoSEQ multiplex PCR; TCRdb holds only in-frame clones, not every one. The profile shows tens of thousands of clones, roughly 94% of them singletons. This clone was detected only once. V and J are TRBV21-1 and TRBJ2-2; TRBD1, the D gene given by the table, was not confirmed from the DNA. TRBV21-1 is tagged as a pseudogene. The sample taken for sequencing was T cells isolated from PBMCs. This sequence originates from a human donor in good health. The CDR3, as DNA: TGTGCCAGCTTTGACCTGGGACAGGGCGTTAACACCGGGGAGCTGTTTTTT. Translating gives CASFDLGQGVNTGELFF.